The clone carrying this TCR beta chain has a handful of counts. CDR1 and CDR2 from the germline V gene are SEHNR and FQNEAQ (reference sequence). Trimming left V 5 bases short and J 0 bases short, with 11 bases between. The CDR3 is 15 residues long. This sample was included in a study of T cell responses to AZD1222 COVID-19 vaccine. Data came from immunoSEQ multiplex PCR; TCRdb stores just in-frame clones and leaves some out. Among roughly 150,000 clones listed, approximately 88% were seen once. The clonotype originates from an adult in good health. Sequenced material: peripheral blood, taken on day 0 of AZD1222 vaccination. This chain connects TRBV7-9 to TRBJ1-3; D unresolved. This CDR3 reads CASSPRGDSGNTIYF. The CDR3 DNA reads TGTGCCAGCAGCCCACGGGGTGACTCTGGAAACACCATATATTTT.